This T cell receptor (beta chain) was captured by sequencing in a study of shared clonotypes between healthy human individuals. Of note for this clone: Antigen specificity is unknown.

Only in-frame clones appear in the TCRdb table, and some are missing; sequencing was by immunoSEQ multiplex PCR. This sample yields roughly 1,500,000 clones, of which 98% are seen a single time; around 0.47% belongs to the top ten. Study-wide points: With four donors compared, roughly 5% of naive CD4 clonotypes were shared.

There were no recent acute infections or vaccinations among the donors, who were healthy HIV-negative adults. Negatively enriched CD4+ T cells were divided by CD45RA into naive and memory. The CDR3 covers 14 residues. Germline V gene data show CDR1 as LNHDA and CDR2 as SQIVND (reference sequence). V was cut by 8 bases and J by 8 bases, with 19 bases left in between. The genes are TRBV19 and TRBJ2-1, with D hard to call. This receptor was obtained from a young man in good health. The source material was naive CD4+ T cells sorted from blood. The subset is: CD45RA+ positively selected. This CDR3 reads CASRRREGIHEQFF. CDR3 DNA: TGTGCCAGTCGGAGAAGGGAAGGTATCCATGAGCAGTTCTTC.